The clone carrying this T cell receptor (beta chain) shows up as medium-sized by frequency. Its antigen is unknown. The sample originates from a study of CXCR3-negative and CXCR3-positive naive CD8 T cells. Broader study findings: Once cells were cryopreserved, CXCR3 expression went down partly, and most assays used fresh PBMCs. Both of the naive subsets showed about the same high diversity, but memory CD8+ cells had much less. Researchers report that CXCR3-positive naive cells carry more hydrophobic TRB CDR3s than CXCR3-negative naive cells.

Sorts performed in triplicate captured 300,000 or so cells each from every CD8+ T cell subset. The CDR3 covers 15 residues. Germline CDR1 SQVTM, CDR2 ANQGSEA. 5' RACE that incorporated UMI labels was used to prepare the TRB cDNA libraries. TCRdb re-called the 5' RACE reads; one entry per CDR3 protein, DNA not given. Reported are around 7,000 distinct CDR3 sequences; the ten largest clones contain 1.4% to 1.5%. The sample was naive CXCR3+ CD8+ T cells from blood. As to subset: CD45RO-CCR7+CD27+CD95- naive CD8+ T cells expressing CXCR3 (TNR3+). The TCR sequence derives from a human donor in good health. Some clones in this sample may be carry-over from other donors' samples. The chain has TRBV29-1 and TRBJ1-2; TCRdb returns TRBD1, unconfirmable since there is no DNA. The CDR3: CSVEDSRQGWSGYTF.